One and the same sample provided the 9 T cell receptor beta chains below, sequenced in a study of blood T cell repertoires in COVID-19. Libraries were prepared by immunoSEQ multiplex PCR; TCRdb keeps only in-frame clonotypes and omits some of them. Of tens of thousands of clones in the sample, around nine tenths are singletons; the top ten hold 2.5% to 3.5%. Sample: peripheral blood. The receptor set was obtained from a human donor in a cohort sampled during active COVID-19.

The J gene is TRBJ2-1, the V gene TRBV28; D not certain. Trimming pared 6 bases from V and 1 base from J, leaving 13 bases between. CDR3 size: 15 residues. The germline V gene has CDR1 MDHEN and CDR2 SYDVKM. The CDR3 DNA follows: TGTGCCAGCAGCGCCGCTCTCTATTCCTACAATGAGCAGTTCTTC. Translating gives CASSAALYSYNEQFF. The full variable domain, completed using reference TRBV28 and TRBJ2-1, is DVKVTQSSRYLVKRTGEKVFLECVQDMDHENMFWYRQDPGLGLRLIYFSYDVKMKEKGDIPEGYSVSREKKERFSLILESASTNQTSMYLCASSAALYSYNEQFFGPGTRLTVL.

This clone has more than one count but fewer than ten. The chain couples TRBV7-8 to TRBJ1-2, with 7 positions matching TRBD1. The CDR3 is made up of 15 amino acids. Trimming removed 7 bases from V and 8 bases from J; junction bases left unmatched: 16. Per the germline V gene, CDR1 is SGHVS and CDR2 is FQNEAQ. The CDR3 is CASTSLRGTAKGYTF. DNA for the CDR3: TGTGCCAGCACCTCCTTACGCGGGACAGCGAAGGGCTACACCTTC.

The chain couples TRBV24-1 to TRBJ1-4; 10 bases are shared with TRBD1. From germline, CDR1 is KGHDR and CDR2 SFDVKD. V lost 2 bases and J lost 8; bases outside the gene matches: 7. The CDR3 contains 16 residues. The CDR3 loop is CATSDWPGQGKEKLFF. The CDR3 bases are TGTGCCACCAGTGATTGGCCGGGACAGGGGAAAGAAAAACTGTTTTTT.

The chain joins TRBV11-3 to TRBJ2-1, with D perhaps TRBD1 (6 bases). Deletions cut 5 bases from V and 6 bases from J, with 11 bases between. This CDR3 contains 13 residues. CDR1 SGHNT and CDR2 YENEEA come from the germline V gene. CDR3 bases: TGTGCCAGCAGCCTCGAAGGGGGCAATGAGCAGTTCTTC. It translates to CASSLEGGNEQFF.

V gene TRBV5-6 combines with J gene TRBJ1-1; no firm D call. The CDR3 is 12 residues long. Trimming cost V 2 bases and J 11 bases, with 13 bases left between them. CDR1 and CDR2 (germline): SGHDT, YYEEEE. The CDR3 reads CASSLSGLGAFF. DNA of the CDR3: TGTGCCAGCAGCTTATCGGGGTTGGGGGCTTTCTTT.

This rearrangement joins TRBV6-6 to TRBJ1-3; D not certain. CDR3 length: 14 residues. The germline gives CDR1 MNHNY, CDR2 SVGAGI (reference sequence). Trimming took 4 bases from V and 4 from J, leaving 11 bases between them. CDR3 protein: CASSSPGRGNTIYF. In nucleotides, the CDR3 is TGTGCCAGCAGTTCCCCGGGGAGGGGAAACACCATATATTTT.

This clone was counted between two and nine times. DNA for the CDR3: TGTGCCAGCAGTGACACGGCAGGGCCTGCCTACGAGCAGTACTTC. Protein sequence: CASSDTAGPAYEQYF. The chain uses TRBV25-1 and TRBJ2-7, with a tentative D call TRBD1 (5 bases). The CDR3 loop spans 15 amino acids. The germline CDR1 and CDR2 sequences are MGHDK and SYGVNS. V dropped 3 bases and J dropped 2 bases, with 14 bases sitting between them.

The chain uses TRBV2 and TRBJ1-2; maybe TRBD1 (6 bases). The CDR3 spans 14 residues. Germline V lookup: CDR1 SNHLY, CDR2 FYNNEI. V was clipped by 6 bases and J by 8 bases, with 19 bases between them. The CDR3 DNA is TGTGCCAGCAGGAACTCCGGGACATTGGGCGGCTACACCTTC. Its protein is CASRNSGTLGGYTF.

In its sample, this clone was seen once. J is TRBJ1-5 and V is TRBV6-6, with D tentatively TRBD1 (6 bases). The CDR3 has 15 residues. The ends were cut back, 0 bases at V and 5 bases at J, with 11 bases in the middle. CDR1 MNHNY and CDR2 SVGAGI come from the germline V gene (reference sequence). The chain's CDR3 is CASSYSSRGDQPQHF. The CDR3 DNA sequence: TGTGCCAGCAGTTACTCGAGCAGGGGAGATCAGCCCCAGCATTTT.